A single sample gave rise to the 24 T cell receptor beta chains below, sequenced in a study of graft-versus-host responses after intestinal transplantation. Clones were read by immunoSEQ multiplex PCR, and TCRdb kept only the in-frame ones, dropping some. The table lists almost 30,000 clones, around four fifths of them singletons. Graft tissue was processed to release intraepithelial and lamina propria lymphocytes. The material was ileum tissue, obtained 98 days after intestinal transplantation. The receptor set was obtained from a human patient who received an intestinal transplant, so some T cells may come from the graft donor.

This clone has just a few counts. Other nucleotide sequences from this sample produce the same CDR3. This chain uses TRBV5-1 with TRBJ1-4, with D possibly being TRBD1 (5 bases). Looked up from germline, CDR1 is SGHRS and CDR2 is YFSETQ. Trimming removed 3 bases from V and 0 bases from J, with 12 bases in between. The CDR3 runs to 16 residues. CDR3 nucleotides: TGCGCCAGCAGCTCAGGGCAGATTGCAACTAATGAAAAACTGTTTTTT. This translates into CASSSGQIATNEKLFF.

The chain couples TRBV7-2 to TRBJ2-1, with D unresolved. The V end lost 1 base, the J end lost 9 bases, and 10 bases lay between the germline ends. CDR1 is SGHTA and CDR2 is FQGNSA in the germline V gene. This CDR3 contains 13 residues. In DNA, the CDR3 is TGTGCCAGCAGCTTAGGGGCCCTCGGTGAGCAGTTCTTC. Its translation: CASSLGALGEQFF.

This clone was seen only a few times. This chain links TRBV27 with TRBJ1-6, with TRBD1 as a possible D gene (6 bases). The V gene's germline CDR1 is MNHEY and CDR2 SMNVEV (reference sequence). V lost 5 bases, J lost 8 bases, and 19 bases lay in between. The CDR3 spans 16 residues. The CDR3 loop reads CASSPTGLEVHSPLHF. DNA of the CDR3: TGTGCCAGCAGTCCAACAGGGTTAGAGGTTCATTCACCCCTCCACTTT.

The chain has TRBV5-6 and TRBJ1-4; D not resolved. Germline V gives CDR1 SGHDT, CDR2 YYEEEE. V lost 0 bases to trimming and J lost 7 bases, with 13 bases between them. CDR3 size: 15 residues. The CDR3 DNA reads TGTGCCAGCAGCTTGGACCCCTCAGAGGGTGAAAAACTGTTTTTT. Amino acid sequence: CASSLDPSEGEKLFF.

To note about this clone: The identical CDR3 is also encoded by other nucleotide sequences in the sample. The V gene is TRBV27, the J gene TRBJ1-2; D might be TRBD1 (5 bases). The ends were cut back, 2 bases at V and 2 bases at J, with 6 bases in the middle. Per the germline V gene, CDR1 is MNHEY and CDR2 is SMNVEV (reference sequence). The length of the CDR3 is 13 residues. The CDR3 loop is CASSLQGNYGYTF. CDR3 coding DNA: TGTGCCAGCAGTTTACAGGGAAACTATGGCTACACCTTC.

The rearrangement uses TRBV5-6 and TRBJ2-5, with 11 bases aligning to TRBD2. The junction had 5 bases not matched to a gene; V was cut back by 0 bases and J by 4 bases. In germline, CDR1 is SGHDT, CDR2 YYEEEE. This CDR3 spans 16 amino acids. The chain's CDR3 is CASSLGSGLAGETQYF. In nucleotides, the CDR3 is TGTGCCAGCAGCTTGGGGTCTGGACTAGCGGGAGAGACCCAGTACTTC.

The CDR3 reads CASSEADTYNEQFF. The DNA for the CDR3 is TGTGCCAGCAGTGAAGCGGACACTTACAATGAGCAGTTCTTC. This chain joins TRBV2 and TRBJ2-1, with D perhaps matching TRBD1 (5 bases). Deletions cut 0 bases from V and 4 bases from J, with 7 bases between. CDR3 length: 14 amino acids. CDR1 and CDR2 from the germline V gene are SNHLY and FYNNEI.

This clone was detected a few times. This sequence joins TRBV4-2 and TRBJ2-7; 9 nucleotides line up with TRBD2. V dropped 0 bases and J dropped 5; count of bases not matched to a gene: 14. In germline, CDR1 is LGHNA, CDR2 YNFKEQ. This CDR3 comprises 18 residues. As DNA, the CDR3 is TGTGCCAGCAGCCAAGATGGGGCGGGGGGGCCGAGTACCAACGAGCAGTACTTC. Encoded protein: CASSQDGAGGPSTNEQYF.

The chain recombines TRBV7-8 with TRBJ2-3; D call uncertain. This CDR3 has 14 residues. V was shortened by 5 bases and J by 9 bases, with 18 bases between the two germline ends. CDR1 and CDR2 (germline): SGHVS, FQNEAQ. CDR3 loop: CASSPPREHTTQYF. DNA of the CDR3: TGTGCCAGCAGCCCCCCAAGGGAACATACGACGCAGTATTTT.

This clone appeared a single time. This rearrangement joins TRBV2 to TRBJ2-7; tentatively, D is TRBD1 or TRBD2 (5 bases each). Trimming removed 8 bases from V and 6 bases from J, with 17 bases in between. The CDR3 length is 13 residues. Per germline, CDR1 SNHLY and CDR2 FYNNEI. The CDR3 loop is CASRGVRGGEQYF. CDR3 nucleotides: TGTGCCAGCCGGGGAGTGAGGGGCGGCGAGCAGTACTTC.

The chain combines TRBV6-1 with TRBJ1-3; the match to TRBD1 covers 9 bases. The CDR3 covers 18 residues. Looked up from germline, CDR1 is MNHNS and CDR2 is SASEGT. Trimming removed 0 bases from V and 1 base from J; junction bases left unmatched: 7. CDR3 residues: CASSEAPGQGVSGNTIYF. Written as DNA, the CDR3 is TGTGCCAGCAGTGAAGCCCCGGGACAGGGTGTGTCTGGAAACACCATATATTTT.

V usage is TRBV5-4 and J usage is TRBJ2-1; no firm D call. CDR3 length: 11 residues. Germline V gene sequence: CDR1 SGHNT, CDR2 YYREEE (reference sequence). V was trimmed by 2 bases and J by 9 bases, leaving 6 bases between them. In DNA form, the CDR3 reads TGTGCCAGCAGCTTCGATAGTGAGCAGTTCTTC. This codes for CASSFDSEQFF.

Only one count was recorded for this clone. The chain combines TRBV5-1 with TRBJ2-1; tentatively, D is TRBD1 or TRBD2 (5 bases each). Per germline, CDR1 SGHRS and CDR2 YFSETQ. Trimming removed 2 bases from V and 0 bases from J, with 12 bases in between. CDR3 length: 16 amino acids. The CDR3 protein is CASSFSGDLSYNEQFF. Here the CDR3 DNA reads TGCGCCAGCAGCTTTTCCGGGGACCTCTCCTACAATGAGCAGTTCTTC.

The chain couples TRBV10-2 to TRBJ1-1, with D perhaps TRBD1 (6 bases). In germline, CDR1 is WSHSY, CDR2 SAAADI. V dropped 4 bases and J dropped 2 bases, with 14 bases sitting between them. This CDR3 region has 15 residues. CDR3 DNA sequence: TGCGCCAGCAGTGCCCTCCGGGGGGCAAACACTGAAGCTTTCTTT. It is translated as CASSALRGANTEAFF.

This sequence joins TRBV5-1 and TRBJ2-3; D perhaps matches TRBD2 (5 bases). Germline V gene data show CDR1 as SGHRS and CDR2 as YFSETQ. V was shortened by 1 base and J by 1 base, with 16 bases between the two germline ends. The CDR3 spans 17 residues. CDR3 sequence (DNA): TGCGCCAGCAGCTTGCAAGGAGGAGCTTTACGCACAGATACGCAGTATTTT. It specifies CASSLQGGALRTDTQYF.

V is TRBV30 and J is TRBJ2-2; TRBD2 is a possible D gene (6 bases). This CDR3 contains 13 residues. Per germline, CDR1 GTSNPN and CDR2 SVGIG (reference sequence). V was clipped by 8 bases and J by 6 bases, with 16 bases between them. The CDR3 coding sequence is TGTGCCCTGGAGGGGCAGTCGGCCGGGGAGCTGTTTTTT. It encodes CALEGQSAGELFF.

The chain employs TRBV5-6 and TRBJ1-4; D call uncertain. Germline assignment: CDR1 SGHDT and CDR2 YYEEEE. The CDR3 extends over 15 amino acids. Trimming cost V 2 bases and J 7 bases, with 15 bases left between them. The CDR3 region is CASSLSVEPSEKLFF. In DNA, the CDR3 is TGTGCCAGCAGCTTATCGGTAGAACCTTCTGAAAAACTGTTTTTT.

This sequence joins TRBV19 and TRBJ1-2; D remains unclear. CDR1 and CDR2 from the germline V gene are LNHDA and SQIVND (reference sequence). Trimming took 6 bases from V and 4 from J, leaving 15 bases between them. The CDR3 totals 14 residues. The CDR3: CASRGGSSIYGYTF. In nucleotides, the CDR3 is TGTGCCAGTAGGGGCGGGAGCTCAATCTATGGCTACACCTTC.

CDR3 in DNA: TGTGCCAGCAGCCCCCAGCGGGGGGGCCTTCGGAATGAGCAGTTCTTC. It yields the protein CASSPQRGGLRNEQFF. The rearrangement links TRBV7-8 to TRBJ2-1; 10 positions agree with TRBD2. Germline V gives CDR1 SGHVS, CDR2 FQNEAQ. The CDR3 totals 16 residues. V shed 5 bases and J 7 bases; nucleotides not matched to a gene: 11.

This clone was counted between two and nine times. In nucleotides, the CDR3 is TGTGCCAGCAGTTTATGGGGCGGGGGCTACAATGAGCAGTTCTTC. It specifies CASSLWGGGYNEQFF. V gene TRBV27 combines with J gene TRBJ2-1, with 7 bases that match TRBD2. CDR3 size: 15 residues. Unmatched junction bases numbered 3, after V lost 1 base and J lost 3 bases. Germline V lookup: CDR1 MNHEY, CDR2 SMNVEV (reference sequence).

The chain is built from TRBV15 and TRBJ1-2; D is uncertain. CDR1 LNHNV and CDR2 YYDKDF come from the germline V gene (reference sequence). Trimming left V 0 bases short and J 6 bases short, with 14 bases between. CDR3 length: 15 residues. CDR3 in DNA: TGTGCCACCAGCAGAGATCTTCAAAAGAATCATGGCTACACCTTC. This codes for CATSRDLQKNHGYTF.

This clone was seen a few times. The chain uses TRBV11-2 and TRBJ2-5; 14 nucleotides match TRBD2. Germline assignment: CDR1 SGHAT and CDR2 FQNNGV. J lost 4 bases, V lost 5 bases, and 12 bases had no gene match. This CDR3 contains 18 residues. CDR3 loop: CASSIGTTSGGGTETQYF. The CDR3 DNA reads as TGTGCCAGCAGCATAGGGACGACTAGCGGGGGGGGTACAGAGACCCAGTACTTC. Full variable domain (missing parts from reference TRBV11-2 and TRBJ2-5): EAGVAQSPRYKIIEKRQSVAFWCNPISGHATLYWYQQILGQGPKLLIQFQNNGVVDDSQLPKDRFSAERLKGVDSTLKIQPAKLEDSAVYLCASSIGTTSGGGTETQYFGPGTRLLVL.

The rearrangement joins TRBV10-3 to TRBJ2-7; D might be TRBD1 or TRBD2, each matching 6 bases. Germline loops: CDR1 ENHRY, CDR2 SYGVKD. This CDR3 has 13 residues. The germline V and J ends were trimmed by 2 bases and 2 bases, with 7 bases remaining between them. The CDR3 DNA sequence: TGTGCCATCAGTGAGGGGGGGCCCTACGAGCAGTACTTC. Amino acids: CAISEGGPYEQYF.

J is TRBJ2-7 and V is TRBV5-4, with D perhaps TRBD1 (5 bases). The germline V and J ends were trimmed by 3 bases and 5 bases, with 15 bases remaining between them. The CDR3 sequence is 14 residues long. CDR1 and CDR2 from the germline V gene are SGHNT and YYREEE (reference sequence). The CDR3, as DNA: TGTGCCAGCAGCTACGGTAGGGGCGTCGACGAGCAGTACTTC. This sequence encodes CASSYGRGVDEQYF.